This T cell receptor beta chain is drawn from a study of cytomegalovirus exposure and HLA in healthy donors. Between the trimmed V and J ends, which lost 1 base and 7 bases, there was a span of 13 bases. The CDR3 extends over 14 amino acids. Germline CDR1 SGHAT, CDR2 FQNNGV. The PCR ran on 60 Vbeta and 13 Jbeta primers. Method: immunoSEQ multiplex PCR; TCRdb's copy keeps in-frame clones and lacks some. In the table there are around 200,000 clones, roughly 82% of which are singletons. Sequenced sample: PBMCs. This receptor was taken from a girl between 2 and 10 years old in good health and CMV-seropositive. The V gene is TRBV11-2, the J gene TRBJ1-1; TRBD1 is a possible D gene (5 bases). The CDR3 DNA reads as TGTGCCAGCAGCTTAGGGCAGGGATTGGGTGAAGCTTTCTTT. Residues: CASSLGQGLGEAFF.